The following is a TCR beta chain sequence with its context. 13 Jbeta primers and 60 Vbeta primers were used for the PCR. Data came from immunoSEQ multiplex PCR; TCRdb stores just in-frame clones and leaves some out. The sample gives under 70,000 clones, 65% to 80% of which show up once; more than 2.5% is in the top ten. The source of the sample is a study of cytomegalovirus exposure and HLA in healthy donors. CDR1 is SGHRS and CDR2 is YFSETQ in the germline V gene. This CDR3 is built from 16 residues. The V gene lost 2 bases and the J gene lost 4 bases, with 17 bases spanning the gap. The material sequenced was PBMCs. The V and J genes are TRBV5-1 and TRBJ2-3; maybe TRBD2 (6 bases). This clonotype was obtained from a female donor in good health and CMV-seronegative. The CDR3: CASSFLRDSGADTQYF. The CDR3 DNA reads TGCGCCAGCAGCTTCCTCCGGGACTCCGGGGCAGATACGCAGTATTTT.